This is a list of T cell receptor beta chains from one sample in a study of T-cell reconstitution after alpha-beta-depleted transplantation in children. Via MiXCR, TCRdb re-called the PCR reads, giving one row per CDR3 protein. The data show around 680,000 distinct CDR3 sequences, around 17% seen once. The material was PBMCs from the stem cell graft donor, obtained from the stem cell graft. These receptors came from a human donor who donated a stem cell graft to a child with acute myeloid leukemia. Both conserved end residues are part of each CDR3. D genes are given only for firm matches. Some rows have no size entry. The others give once, few or many, or a class for an expanded clone.

j_gene: TRBJ2-1; abundance: NA; d_gene: NA; v_gene: TRBV21-1; CDR3nt: NA; CDR3aa: CASSFAGGNSYNEQFF
j_gene: TRBJ1-2; abundance: many; d_gene: NA; v_gene: TRBV20-1; CDR3nt: TGCAGTGCCCCGTTCCAGGCTACTAACTATGGCTACACCTTC; CDR3aa: CSAPFQATNYGYTF
j_gene: TRBJ1-2; abundance: many; d_gene: NA; v_gene: TRBV27; CDR3nt: TGTGCCAGCAGTCTGCAAGCAGGGGAGTTATATGGCTACACCTTC; CDR3aa: CASSLQAGELYGYTF
j_gene: TRBJ1-5; abundance: many; d_gene: TRBD1; v_gene: TRBV4-2; CDR3nt: TGTGCCAGCAGCCGGGACAGGGCTAGCAATCAGCCCCAGCATTTT; CDR3aa: CASSRDRASNQPQHF
j_gene: TRBJ2-2; abundance: NA; d_gene: NA; v_gene: TRBV6-1; CDR3nt: TGTGCCAGCAGTGAAATTACATCCACCGGGGAGCTGTTTTTT; CDR3aa: CASSEITSTGELFF
j_gene: TRBJ2-3; abundance: many; d_gene: NA; v_gene: TRBV12-3/TRBV12-4; CDR3nt: TGTGCCAGCAGTTCGGGACTCCACACAGATACGCAGTATTTT; CDR3aa: CASSSGLHTDTQYF
j_gene: TRBJ2-7; abundance: few; d_gene: TRBD1; v_gene: TRBV7-9; CDR3nt: TGTGCCAGCAGTTCAACCGGGACAGGGGTCGAGCAGTACTTC; CDR3aa: CASSSTGTGVEQYF
j_gene: TRBJ2-7; abundance: NA; d_gene: NA; v_gene: TRBV7-2; CDR3nt: TGTGCCAGCAGCTCGACGGATTCCCCCATCTACGAGCAGTACTTC; CDR3aa: CASSSTDSPIYEQYF
j_gene: TRBJ2-3; abundance: few; d_gene: TRBD2; v_gene: TRBV7-9; CDR3nt: TGTGCCAGCAGCTTCATTGATAGCGGGGGCACAGATACGCAGTATTTT; CDR3aa: CASSFIDSGGTDTQYF
j_gene: TRBJ2-5; abundance: many; d_gene: NA; v_gene: TRBV29-1; CDR3nt: TGCAGCGCCCTCCCCCGGGGAGGACAGACCCAGTACTTC; CDR3aa: CSALPRGGQTQYF
j_gene: TRBJ1-5; abundance: few; d_gene: TRBD1; v_gene: TRBV24-1; CDR3nt: TGTGCCACCCGGGACAGGGGACCCAATCAGCCCCAGCATTTT; CDR3aa: CATRDRGPNQPQHF
j_gene: TRBJ2-5; abundance: many; d_gene: TRBD1; v_gene: TRBV5-4; CDR3nt: TGTGCCAGCAGCGTCGACTACAGGGGATCGCAGACCCAGTACTTC; CDR3aa: CASSVDYRGSQTQYF
j_gene: TRBJ2-4; abundance: few; d_gene: NA; v_gene: TRBV4-3; CDR3nt: TGCGCCAGCAGCCAAGCGCAGGTGCGAGCCAAAAACATTCAGTACTTC; CDR3aa: CASSQAQVRAKNIQYF
j_gene: TRBJ2-1; abundance: NA; d_gene: NA; v_gene: TRBV7-2; CDR3nt: TGTGCCAGCAGCTCAACAGCTAGCATCTATGAGCAGTTCTTC; CDR3aa: CASSSTASIYEQFF
j_gene: TRBJ2-5; abundance: few; d_gene: NA; v_gene: TRBV29-1; CDR3nt: TGCAGCGTTGAAGGGGGGGGCTGGATAGAAGAGACCCAGTACTTC; CDR3aa: CSVEGGGWIEETQYF
j_gene: TRBJ1-2; abundance: many; d_gene: NA; v_gene: TRBV5-1; CDR3nt: TGCGCCAGCAGCTTGGGGCAGGGCAACTATGGCTACACCTTC; CDR3aa: CASSLGQGNYGYTF
j_gene: TRBJ2-5; abundance: few; d_gene: NA; v_gene: TRBV7-2; CDR3nt: TGTGCCAGCAGCTTACGCGAAGGAGCCCAGTACTTC; CDR3aa: CASSLREGAQYF
j_gene: TRBJ1-4; abundance: few; d_gene: NA; v_gene: TRBV28; CDR3nt: TGTGCCAGCAGTTTAGGAGCACCTACAGGGTCGAGTGAAAAACTGTTTTTT; CDR3aa: CASSLGAPTGSSEKLFF
j_gene: TRBJ1-5; abundance: NA; d_gene: NA; v_gene: TRBV5-1; CDR3nt: TGCGCCAGCAGCTCAGGGGACGAGTTCAATCAGCCCCAGCATTTT; CDR3aa: CASSSGDEFNQPQHF
j_gene: TRBJ1-5; abundance: NA; d_gene: NA; v_gene: TRBV20-1; CDR3nt: TGCAGTGCATATTCAGGGGCTACCGGTGATCATCCCCAGCATTTT; CDR3aa: CSAYSGATGDHPQHF
j_gene: TRBJ2-7; abundance: many; d_gene: NA; v_gene: TRBV5-1; CDR3nt: TGCGCCAGCAGGGGGGTAGGCTCCTACGAGCAGTACTTC; CDR3aa: CASRGVGSYEQYF
j_gene: TRBJ2-3; abundance: NA; d_gene: NA; v_gene: TRBV20-1; CDR3nt: TGCAGTGCTAGCGATTTTGGGGGCCTGGTATATACGCAGTATTTT; CDR3aa: CSASDFGGLVYTQYF
j_gene: TRBJ1-1; abundance: few; d_gene: NA; v_gene: TRBV5-5; CDR3nt: TGTGCCAGCAGCCAGGGAGGGGGTGCTGAAGCTTTCTTT; CDR3aa: CASSQGGGAEAFF
j_gene: TRBJ1-1; abundance: many; d_gene: NA; v_gene: TRBV20-1; CDR3nt: TGCAGTGTTGGACGTGGTAGGGGAGGCACTGAAGCTTTCTTT; CDR3aa: CSVGRGRGGTEAFF
j_gene: TRBJ1-4; abundance: few; d_gene: NA; v_gene: TRBV7-2; CDR3nt: TGTGCCAGCAACCGACAGGCTAATGAAAAACTGTTTTTT; CDR3aa: CASNRQANEKLFF
j_gene: TRBJ2-3; abundance: many; d_gene: TRBD2; v_gene: TRBV6-1; CDR3nt: TGTGCCACCGGCCAAGCGGGGGGGCCAGCAGATACGCAGTATTTT; CDR3aa: CATGQAGGPADTQYF
j_gene: TRBJ1-4; abundance: NA; d_gene: NA; v_gene: TRBV12-3/TRBV12-4; CDR3nt: TGTGCCAGCAGTCGGGACGGGAATGGACCTGAAAAACTGTTTTTT; CDR3aa: CASSRDGNGPEKLFF
j_gene: TRBJ1-3; abundance: few; d_gene: TRBD1; v_gene: TRBV12-3/TRBV12-4; CDR3nt: TGTGCCAGCAGGCTGACAGGGGGCACCTCTGGAAACACCATATATTTT; CDR3aa: CASRLTGGTSGNTIYF
j_gene: TRBJ2-5; abundance: NA; d_gene: NA; v_gene: TRBV10-1; CDR3nt: TGCGCCAGCAGTGAGGCGGGGAAAGAGACCCAGTACTTC; CDR3aa: CASSEAGKETQYF
j_gene: TRBJ1-3; abundance: many; d_gene: TRBD1; v_gene: TRBV20-1; CDR3nt: TGCAGTGCCGGACAGGGAAGCTCTGGAAACACCATATATTTT; CDR3aa: CSAGQGSSGNTIYF
j_gene: TRBJ2-5; abundance: many; d_gene: TRBD2; v_gene: TRBV7-2; CDR3nt: TGTGCCAGCACAGGGACTAGCGGGACCCAAGAGACCCAGTACTTC; CDR3aa: CASTGTSGTQETQYF
j_gene: TRBJ1-1; abundance: few; d_gene: NA; v_gene: TRBV5-1; CDR3nt: TGCGCCAGCAGCCCGAATACAGGGAACACTGAAGCTTTCTTT; CDR3aa: CASSPNTGNTEAFF
j_gene: TRBJ2-4; abundance: few; d_gene: NA; v_gene: TRBV20-1; CDR3nt: TGCAGTGCTAGAGTTCCGGCCTCGGTTCAGTACTTC; CDR3aa: CSARVPASVQYF
j_gene: TRBJ1-3; abundance: NA; d_gene: NA; v_gene: TRBV4-1; CDR3nt: TGCGCCAGCAGCCAAGCGTTTGAGGGACTATCGAACACCATATATTTT; CDR3aa: CASSQAFEGLSNTIYF
j_gene: TRBJ2-3; abundance: few; d_gene: NA; v_gene: TRBV5-1; CDR3nt: TGCGCCAGCAGCTTGATGGCTTCCTCGAGCACAGATACGCAGTATTTT; CDR3aa: CASSLMASSSTDTQYF
j_gene: TRBJ1-2; abundance: many; d_gene: TRBD1; v_gene: TRBV10-3; CDR3nt: TGTGCCATCAGTGACGCAGGGGGCAACTATGGCTACACCTTC; CDR3aa: CAISDAGGNYGYTF
j_gene: TRBJ2-3; abundance: NA; d_gene: NA; v_gene: TRBV28; CDR3nt: TGTGCCAGCAGCCTTCCCGTCCTCACTAGCACAGATACGCAGTATTTT; CDR3aa: CASSLPVLTSTDTQYF
j_gene: TRBJ2-1; abundance: once; d_gene: NA; v_gene: TRBV6-1; CDR3nt: TGTGCCAGCAGTCCCCGCTGGGGGGCTCGGCTTGAGGATGAGCAGTTCTTC; CDR3aa: CASSPRWGARLEDEQFF
j_gene: TRBJ2-6; abundance: many; d_gene: NA; v_gene: TRBV20-1; CDR3nt: TGCAGTGCAAGGGACTTCTCTGGGGCCAACGTCCTGACTTTC; CDR3aa: CSARDFSGANVLTF
j_gene: TRBJ2-1; abundance: few; d_gene: NA; v_gene: TRBV12-3/TRBV12-4; CDR3nt: TGTGCCAGCAGTTTGGGTGGGGCCGCCATCTCCTACAATGAGCAGTTCTTC; CDR3aa: CASSLGGAAISYNEQFF
j_gene: TRBJ2-1; abundance: many; d_gene: TRBD2; v_gene: TRBV20-1; CDR3nt: TGCAGTGCCCCGACAGCGGGGGGCTCCTACAATGAGCAGTTCTTC; CDR3aa: CSAPTAGGSYNEQFF
j_gene: TRBJ2-1; abundance: few; d_gene: TRBD2; v_gene: TRBV20-1; CDR3nt: TGCAGTGCTCTTACTAGCGGGGGGGTTTACAATGAGCAGTTCTTC; CDR3aa: CSALTSGGVYNEQFF
j_gene: TRBJ1-1; abundance: many; d_gene: NA; v_gene: TRBV7-9; CDR3nt: TGTGCCAGCAGCTCAGGAGGAGGTGAAGCTTTCTTT; CDR3aa: CASSSGGGEAFF
j_gene: TRBJ1-5; abundance: many; d_gene: NA; v_gene: TRBV12-3/TRBV12-4; CDR3nt: TGTGCCAGCAGTACCGGACAGACTAGCAATCAGCCCCAGCATTTT; CDR3aa: CASSTGQTSNQPQHF
j_gene: TRBJ2-5; abundance: many; d_gene: NA; v_gene: TRBV20-1; CDR3nt: TGCAGTGCTAGGCTTGCGGAGGAGCCCCAAGAGACCCAGTACTTC; CDR3aa: CSARLAEEPQETQYF
j_gene: TRBJ2-3; abundance: NA; d_gene: NA; v_gene: TRBV2; CDR3nt: TGTGCCAGCAGTGTAGCGACAGTGGATACGCAGTATTTT; CDR3aa: CASSVATVDTQYF
j_gene: TRBJ2-1; abundance: NA; d_gene: TRBD2; v_gene: TRBV11-1; CDR3nt: TGTGCCACAAGCGGGGAGATATACAATGAGCAGTTCTTC; CDR3aa: CATSGEIYNEQFF
j_gene: TRBJ2-1; abundance: many; d_gene: NA; v_gene: TRBV20-1; CDR3nt: TGCAGTGCCCGATCAGGGAGGAATGAGCAGTTCTTC; CDR3aa: CSARSGRNEQFF
j_gene: TRBJ2-7; abundance: NA; d_gene: TRBD1; v_gene: TRBV7-2; CDR3nt: TGTGCCAGCAGCCCCACCCGGCAGGGGGCTTACGAGCAGTACTTC; CDR3aa: CASSPTRQGAYEQYF
j_gene: TRBJ2-5; abundance: NA; d_gene: NA; v_gene: TRBV10-3; CDR3nt: TGTGCCATCAGTGAGTCAGACAGTTACCAAGAGACCCAGTACTTC; CDR3aa: CAISESDSYQETQYF
j_gene: TRBJ2-7; abundance: many; d_gene: NA; v_gene: TRBV7-7; CDR3nt: TGTGCCAGCAGCTTAGCGGGGACACACGAGCAGTACTTC; CDR3aa: CASSLAGTHEQYF
j_gene: TRBJ2-1; abundance: few; d_gene: TRBD1; v_gene: TRBV20-1; CDR3nt: TGCAGTGCGAGCCGGGACAGAGACCCCGGTGAGCAGTTCTTC; CDR3aa: CSASRDRDPGEQFF
j_gene: TRBJ2-3; abundance: many; d_gene: NA; v_gene: TRBV29-1; CDR3nt: TGCAGCGTTGACCGGACGACTAGCACAGATACGCAGTATTTT; CDR3aa: CSVDRTTSTDTQYF
j_gene: TRBJ2-1; abundance: many; d_gene: NA; v_gene: TRBV24-1; CDR3nt: TGTGCCACCAGTGATTTGAGTTCCGGGACGGACTACAATGAGCAGTTCTTC; CDR3aa: CATSDLSSGTDYNEQFF